The rows below give T cell receptor beta chains drawn from one sample of a study of cytomegalovirus exposure and HLA in healthy donors. Some clones are missing from TCRdb's copy, which holds only in-frame ones; the method was immunoSEQ multiplex PCR. Of roughly 120,000 clones in the sample, around 80% are singletons; the top ten hold under 0.3%. The sequencing input was PBMCs. These receptor sequences come from a man aged 50-60 years in good health and CMV-seronegative. Both conserved end residues are part of each CDR3. D genes are given only for firm matches. Expanded clones are given a class, and other clones once, few, many or no size at all.

v_call	clone_size	d_call	j_call	cdr3_aa	cdr3_nt
TRBV7-2	.	.	TRBJ1-5	CASSFFNQPQHF	TGTGCCAGCAGCTTCTTTAATCAGCCCCAGCATTTT
TRBV4-1	.	TRBD2	TRBJ2-1	CASSQDLAGDRWNEQFF	TGCGCCAGCAGCCAAGATCTAGCGGGAGACCGCTGGAATGAGCAGTTCTTC
TRBV14	.	TRBD2	TRBJ2-1	CASSQNHIAGGEQFF	TGTGCCAGCAGCCAAAACCACATAGCGGGAGGTGAGCAGTTCTTC
TRBV19	few	.	TRBJ2-7	CASGPRVSPYEQYF	TGTGCCAGTGGCCCTAGAGTTTCCCCCTACGAGCAGTACTTC
TRBV5-5	.	TRBD1	TRBJ1-5	CASSLAGRGLSQPQHF	TGTGCCAGCAGCTTGGCCGGCAGGGGGCTTTCCCAGCCCCAGCATTTT
TRBV4-2	.	.	TRBJ2-2	CASSQEGQITGELFF	TGTGCCAGCAGCCAAGAGGGGCAGATCACCGGGGAGCTGTTTTTT
TRBV27	.	TRBD1	TRBJ2-7	CASSLYRGYEQYF	TGTGCCAGCAGTTTATACAGGGGCTACGAGCAGTACTTC
TRBV30	.	TRBD1	TRBJ1-1	CAWQGGNTEAFF	TGTGCCTGGCAGGGGGGGAACACTGAAGCTTTCTTT
TRBV19	few	.	TRBJ1-2	CASSMRDSYGYTF	TGTGCCAGTAGTATGAGAGATTCCTATGGCTACACCTTC
TRBV28	.	.	TRBJ1-6	CASSVQDYNSPLHF	TGTGCCAGCAGTGTACAGGACTATAATTCACCCCTCCACTTT
TRBV11-2	once	TRBD2	TRBJ2-1	CASSVLTSGTLYNEQFF	TGTGCCAGCAGCGTTCTGACTAGCGGAACCCTCTACAATGAGCAGTTCTTC